The 18 T cell receptor beta chains reported below all come from one sample, sequenced in a study of T cells in Graves' hyperthyroidism and ophthalmopathy. RNA transcripts served as the template for amplifying TCR beta CDR3 regions. The primer set for the first-round RT-PCR of the TCR CDR3 was HTBI. TCRdb independently ran MiXCR on the multiplex PCR reads; one entry per CDR3 protein. Of roughly 500,000 distinct CDR3 sequences in the sample, 46% were seen once. Sequencing was done on a sample of peripheral blood or thyroid tissue (not recorded which). All receptors derive from an adult woman with Graves' disease, either hyperthyroidism or ophthalmopathy (not recorded which).

The genes are TRBV11-2 and TRBJ1-6; D unclear. Trimming removed 2 bases at V and 4 bases at J, with 9 bases between. From germline, CDR1 is SGHAT and CDR2 FQNNGV. This CDR3 contains 15 residues. The CDR3 loop reads CASSLPSWYNSPLHF. The CDR3 region has the DNA TGTGCCAGCAGCTTACCCTCGTGGTATAATTCACCCCTCCACTTT.

The chain employs TRBV12-3 or TRBV12-4 and TRBJ2-3, with TRBD1 matching over 8 bases. The CDR3 is 16 residues long. Trimming cost V 3 bases and J 3 bases; bases outside gene matches: 8. This CDR3 is CASSFGSTGGTDTQYF. CDR3 coding DNA: TGTGCCAGCAGTTTTGGTAGCACAGGGGGAACAGATACGCAGTATTTT.

The chain uses TRBV12-3 or TRBV12-4 and TRBJ2-7, with a possible D match to TRBD1 (6 bases). V was clipped by 1 base and J by 5 bases, with 15 bases between them. The CDR3 contains 15 residues. CDR3 bases: TGTGCCAGCAGTTTAGTCGTAGGGACACTCGACGAGCAGTACTTC. Translated: CASSLVVGTLDEQYF.

This clonotype was seen at least ten times. J is TRBJ2-2 and V is TRBV2; 7 nucleotides line up with TRBD2. With V trimmed by 7 bases and J by 4 bases, 6 bases remained unmatched. CDR1 SNHLY and CDR2 FYNNEI come from the germline V gene. The CDR3 spans 14 residues. The DNA of the CDR3 is TGTGCCAGCAAGGGCGGGAGTACCACCGGGGAGCTGTTTTTT. It is translated as CASKGGSTTGELFF.

V is TRBV29-1 and J is TRBJ2-3; 15 bases are shared with TRBD2. Germline V CDR1 and CDR2: SQVTM, ANQGSEA. CDR3 length equals 14 residues. V lost 7 bases and J lost 5; bases outside the gene matches: 4. The CDR3 here is CSAAGLAGGDTQYF. CDR3 coding DNA: TGCAGCGCCGCGGGACTAGCGGGAGGAGATACGCAGTATTTT.

In this sample, this clonotype turned up a few times. V is TRBV10-1 and J is TRBJ1-1; 7 bases are shared with TRBD1. Trimming cost V 4 bases and J 4 bases; bases outside gene matches: 6. Germline V lookup: CDR1 WNHNN, CDR2 SYGVQD (reference sequence). The CDR3 has 14 amino acids. DNA for the CDR3: TGCGCCAGCAGTGGGAACAGGGGCGGCACTGAAGCTTTCTTT. As protein: CASSGNRGGTEAFF.

CDR3 nucleotides: TGTGCCAGCAGCGTGGGACTAGCGGCGACCTACGAGCAGTACTTC. Its protein product is CASSVGLAATYEQYF. This rearrangement joins TRBV2 to TRBJ2-7, with 11 bases fitting TRBD2. From germline, CDR1 is SNHLY and CDR2 FYNNEI. V shed 6 bases, J shed 2 bases, and the junction held 6 bases outside the gene matches. The CDR3 consists of 15 residues.

Sample share makes this clonotype medium-sized (0.01 to 0.1%). The chain uses TRBV14 and TRBJ2-5; the D is unclear. Germline-derived CDR1 and CDR2 are SGHDN and FVKESK. CDR3 length equals 13 residues. Trimming took 2 bases from V and 4 from J, leaving 8 bases between them. CDR3 protein: CASSQNPGETQYF. CDR3 sequence (DNA): TGTGCCAGCAGCCAAAACCCCGGAGAGACCCAGTACTTC. Complete variable domain (other parts from reference TRBV14 and TRBJ2-5): EAGVTQFPSHSVIEKGQTVTLRCDPISGHDNLYWYRRVMGKEIKFLLHFVKESKQDESGMPNNRFLAERTGGTYSTLKVQPAELEDSGVYFCASSQNPGETQYFGPGTRLLVL.

The chain employs TRBV10-3 and TRBJ1-1; TRBD1 matches at 9 bases. CDR1 ENHRY and CDR2 SYGVKD come from the germline V gene. The CDR3 is 16 amino acids. V was clipped by 8 bases and J by 6 bases; unmatched bases: 16. The CDR3 sequence is CAIDDRDRAVFPEAFF. The CDR3 nucleotides are TGTGCCATCGATGACAGGGACAGGGCCGTCTTTCCTGAAGCTTTCTTT.

This clonotype was detected many times. This CDR3 reads CASSLSWGDNSPLHF. As DNA, the CDR3 is TGTGCCAGCAGTTTATCTTGGGGGGATAATTCACCCCTCCACTTT. V is TRBV12-3 or TRBV12-4 and J is TRBJ1-6; D perhaps matches TRBD1 (5 bases). The CDR3 covers 15 residues. The germline V and J ends were trimmed by 2 bases and 5 bases, with 10 bases remaining between them.

CDR3 sequence: CATGTGGNNQPQHF. The CDR3 DNA follows: TGTGCCACCGGGACAGGCGGGAACAATCAGCCCCAGCATTTT. The rearrangement joins TRBV2 to TRBJ1-5; 8 bases align to TRBD1. V gave up 10 bases and J gave up 3 bases; unmatched junction bases: 8. Germline V gives CDR1 SNHLY, CDR2 FYNNEI. This CDR3 comprises 14 residues.

The gene calls are TRBV7-6 and TRBJ1-4; TRBD1 is a possible D gene (5 bases). Trimming removed 5 bases at V and 7 bases at J, with 14 bases between. This CDR3 has 14 amino acids. The germline CDR1 and CDR2 sequences are SGHVS and FNYEAQ. The CDR3 here is CASSAGGTAEKLFF. CDR3 in DNA: TGTGCCAGCAGCGCCGGGGGAACAGCTGAAAAACTGTTTTTT. The whole variable domain, remainder taken from reference TRBV7-6 and TRBJ1-4, is GAGVSQSPRYKVTKRGQDVALRCDPISGHVSLYWYRQALGQGPEFLTYFNYEAQQDKSGLPNDRFSAERPEGSISTLTIQRTEQRDSAMYRCASSAGGTAEKLFFGSGTQLSVL.

The V and J genes are TRBV29-1 and TRBJ2-5, with TRBD1 as a possible D gene (6 bases). The V gene lost 4 bases and the J gene lost 1 base, with 19 bases spanning the gap. CDR1 is SQVTM, CDR2 ANQGSEA, per germline. The CDR3 is 16 residues long. Here the CDR3 reads CSVVPGQRTTQETQYF. The CDR3 DNA sequence: TGCAGCGTTGTACCCGGACAGAGAACAACCCAAGAGACCCAGTACTTC.

V and J are TRBV20-1 and TRBJ2-7; tentative D call: TRBD1 (5 bases). V was shortened by 5 bases and J by 0 bases, with 11 bases between the two germline ends. Germline V gene data show CDR1 as DFQATT and CDR2 as SNEGSKA (reference sequence). This CDR3 has 13 residues. The CDR3 DNA is TGCAGTGCTCTACAGGATAACTCCTACGAGCAGTACTTC. This encodes CSALQDNSYEQYF.

This sequence joins TRBV7-2 and TRBJ1-6; D possibly corresponds to TRBD1 (5 bases). This CDR3 is 14 amino acids long. V was cut by 1 base and J by 6 bases, with 7 bases left in between. CDR1 is SGHTA and CDR2 is FQGNSA in the germline V gene. This CDR3 reads CASSLVDSNSPLHF. The CDR3 DNA follows: TGTGCCAGCAGCTTAGTAGACAGTAATTCACCCCTCCACTTT.

At least ten counts were recorded for this clonotype. This chain connects TRBV2 to TRBJ2-7; D may match TRBD1 or TRBD2 (5 bases each). V lost 3 bases and J 0 bases, leaving 9 bases between the germline ends. The CDR3 runs to 14 residues. CDR1 is SNHLY, CDR2 FYNNEI, per germline. CDR3 DNA: TGTGCCAGCAGTGACCAGGGAGCCTCCTACGAGCAGTACTTC. Translated: CASSDQGASYEQYF.

CDR3 sequence: CASSLLSAGAYEQYF. In nucleotides, the CDR3 is TGTGCCAGCAGCTTACTAAGCGCGGGAGCCTACGAGCAGTACTTC. This rearrangement joins TRBV7-2 to TRBJ2-7; 7 nucleotides agree with TRBD2. The CDR3 is 15 amino acids. Trimming cost V 2 bases and J 2 bases; bases outside gene matches: 6. From germline, CDR1 is SGHTA and CDR2 FQGNSA.

Ten or more counts support this clonotype. The chain combines TRBV19 with TRBJ1-5; no reliable D call. Germline CDR1 and CDR2: LNHDA and SQIVND (reference sequence). The CDR3 is 14 residues long. Trimming cost V 1 base and J 8 bases, with 12 bases left between them. The DNA of the CDR3 is TGTGCCAGTAGTATAGGTTCAGGAGTGGAGCCCCAGCATTTT. Protein sequence: CASSIGSGVEPQHF.